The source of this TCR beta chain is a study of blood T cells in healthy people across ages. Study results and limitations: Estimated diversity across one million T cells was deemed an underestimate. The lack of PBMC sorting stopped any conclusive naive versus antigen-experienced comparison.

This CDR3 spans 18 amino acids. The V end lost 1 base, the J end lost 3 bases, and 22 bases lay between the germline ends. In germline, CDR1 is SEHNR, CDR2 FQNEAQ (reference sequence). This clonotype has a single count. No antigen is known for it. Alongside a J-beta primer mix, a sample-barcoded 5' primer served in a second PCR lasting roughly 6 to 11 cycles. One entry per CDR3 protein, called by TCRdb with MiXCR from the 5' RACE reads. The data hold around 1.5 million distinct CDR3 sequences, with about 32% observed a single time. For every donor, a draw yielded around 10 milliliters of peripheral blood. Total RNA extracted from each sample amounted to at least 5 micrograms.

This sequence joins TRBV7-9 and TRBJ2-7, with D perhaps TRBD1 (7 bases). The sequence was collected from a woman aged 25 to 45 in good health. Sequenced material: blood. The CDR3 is CASSLDKSSGRGVYEQYF. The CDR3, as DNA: TGTGCCAGCAGCTTAGATAAGTCGTCTGGCAGGGGGGTCTACGAGCAGTACTTC.